Each of the 19 T cell receptor beta chains below was sequenced from the same sample in a study of Ad26.COV2.S vaccination and SARS-CoV-2 variants. Treatment here: 19 received Ad26.COV2.S at low or high dose, single or two shots; roughly five received placebo; per-sample allocation not given. Collection of the samples took place on day 63 after the first injection of vaccine or placebo. Using immunoSEQ multiplex PCR, the repertoire was profiled, and TCRdb retains in-frame clones only, with some absent. The sample lists approximately 410,000 clones, approximately 90% seen once, with under 2% in the top ten. The sequencing here drew on peripheral blood, taken in a trial of Ad26.COV2.S vaccine versus placebo. The receptors here all came from a person between 18 and 60 years old who received the Ad26.COV2.S COVID-19 vaccine or a placebo.

V gene TRBV5-1 combines with J gene TRBJ2-1; D gene uncertain. Trimming removed 0 bases from V and 8 bases from J, with 3 bases in between. CDR3 length: 11 residues. Germline V lookup: CDR1 SGHRS, CDR2 YFSETQ. The CDR3 is CASSLDDEQFF. CDR3 nucleotides: TGCGCCAGCAGCTTGGATGATGAGCAGTTCTTC. The entire variable domain, with the rest obtained from reference TRBV5-1 and TRBJ2-1, is as follows: KAGVTQTPRYLIKTRGQQVTLSCSPISGHRSVSWYQQTPGQGLQFLFEYFSETQRNKGNFPGRFSGRQFSNSRSEMNVSTLELGDSALYLCASSLDDEQFFGPGTRLTVL.

For the CDR3, the DNA is TGTGCCAGCAGCTCCCACCTCTTCTCTGGGTATGGCTACACCTTC. Protein product: CASSSHLFSGYGYTF. The chain couples TRBV7-9 to TRBJ1-2; D uncertain. Trimming stripped 4 bases from V and 5 bases from J, with 17 bases between. The CDR3 has 15 amino acids. Germline V gene lookup returns CDR1 SEHNR and CDR2 FQNEAQ (reference sequence).

This clone came up a few times. The chain employs TRBV6-2 or TRBV6-3 and TRBJ2-1; 10 bases are a match to TRBD1. In germline, CDR1 is MNHEY, CDR2 SVGEGT. CDR3 length: 15 amino acids. The J segment lost 7 bases and the V segment lost 5 bases, leaving 8 bases of the junction unmatched. The CDR3 DNA reads TGTGCCAGCAGTAGCCCTCGACAGGGGGCAAATGAGCAGTTCTTC. It translates to CASSSPRQGANEQFF.

This clone was counted once. This chain joins TRBV11-2 and TRBJ2-5; the match to TRBD2 covers 13 bases. V trimming: 4 bases; J trimming: 6 bases; junction bases outside the gene matches: 5. The CDR3 consists of 15 residues. The germline gives CDR1 SGHAT, CDR2 FQNNGV. CDR3 DNA: TGTGCCAGCAGCTCAGGGACTAGCGGGGCTCAGACCCAGTACTTC. Protein: CASSSGTSGAQTQYF.

The chain employs TRBV3-1 (or the pseudogene TRBV3-2) and TRBJ2-1; 8 bases fit TRBD2. Unmatched junction bases numbered 20, after V lost 4 bases and J lost 15 bases. CDR3 size: 16 residues. CDR1 and CDR2 (germline): LGHDT, YNNKEL (reference sequence). The CDR3, as DNA: TGTGCCAGCAGCCTACAATTATTAGGCGGGACTAGTTTTCCGTTCTTC. Residues: CASSLQLLGGTSFPFF.

This clone was seen more than once but under ten times. The chain uses TRBV7-9 and TRBJ1-1; D not resolved. This CDR3 is 14 amino acids long. Trimming stripped 8 bases from V and 1 base from J, with 14 bases between. CDR1 is SEHNR, CDR2 FQNEAQ, per germline (reference sequence). This CDR3 is CASEKGAGNTEAFF. In DNA, the CDR3 is TGTGCCAGCGAAAAGGGCGCGGGGAACACTGAAGCTTTCTTT.

V and J are TRBV29-1 and TRBJ2-2; 9 bases align to TRBD2. The CDR3 is 12 residues long. Germline values: CDR1 SQVTM, CDR2 ANQGSEA. J was trimmed by 7 bases and V by 7 bases; bases with no gene match: 4. CDR3 bases: TGCAGCGCTAGCGGGGTCGGCGGGGAGCTGTTTTTT. This encodes CSASGVGGELFF.

The chain recombines TRBV6-6 with TRBJ1-5; D is unclear. Per the germline V gene, CDR1 is MNHNY and CDR2 is SVGAGI (reference sequence). Trimming left V 1 base short and J 0 bases short, with 7 bases between. The CDR3 is made up of 15 amino acids. The CDR3 region is CASSYLEYSNQPQHF. Written as DNA, the CDR3 is TGTGCCAGCAGTTACTTGGAGTATAGCAATCAGCCCCAGCATTTT.

The chain links TRBV7-7 to TRBJ1-1; possible D gene TRBD1, 5 bases. Trimming left V 1 base short and J 2 bases short, with 14 bases between. The CDR3 covers 16 residues. CDR1 is SSHAT, CDR2 FNYEAQ, per germline (reference sequence). CDR3 loop: CASSLEGRMENTEAFF. CDR3 nucleotides: TGTGCCAGCAGCTTAGAGGGACGGATGGAAAACACTGAAGCTTTCTTT.

V and J are TRBV3-1 (or the pseudogene TRBV3-2) and TRBJ1-5; weak D call: TRBD1 (6 bases). CDR1 and CDR2 from the germline V gene are LGHDT and YNNKEL (reference sequence). The CDR3 extends over 15 amino acids. The V gene lost 1 base and the J gene lost 0 bases, with 7 bases spanning the gap. The CDR3 loop reads CASSQGQASNQPQHF. CDR3 in DNA: TGTGCCAGCAGCCAAGGACAGGCTAGCAATCAGCCCCAGCATTTT.

This chain links TRBV10-2 with TRBJ2-1; D unresolved. The CDR3 totals 11 residues. Trimming left V 3 bases short and J 10 bases short, with 7 bases between. In germline, CDR1 is WSHSY, CDR2 SAAADI. The CDR3 region has the DNA TGCGCCAGCAGTGAACTTTCCGAGCAGTTCTTC. Translation gives CASSELSEQFF.

The rearrangement links TRBV27 to TRBJ1-2, with no clear D. This CDR3 has 13 residues. Trimming removed 2 bases at V and 5 bases at J, with 9 bases between. Germline CDR1 is MNHEY and CDR2 is SMNVEV (reference sequence). Here the CDR3 DNA reads TGTGCCAGCAGTTTAGGCCGATATTATGGCTACACCTTC. Amino acids: CASSLGRYYGYTF.

The CDR3 nucleotides read TGTGCCAGCAGCCTAGGTTGGTTTTCTGGAAACACCATATATTTT. Residues: CASSLGWFSGNTIYF. The chain has TRBV14 and TRBJ1-3; D gene unclear. CDR1 and CDR2 (germline): SGHDN, FVKESK. The CDR3 has 15 amino acids. Trimming removed 4 bases at V and 1 base at J, with 11 bases between.

The CDR3 DNA sequence: TGTGCCAGCACCCTTCGGGCCCGGGAGACCCAGTACTTC. Translation gives CASTLRARETQYF. This chain connects TRBV5-8 to TRBJ2-5; D unclear. The CDR3 contains 13 residues. Germline loops: CDR1 SGHTS, CDR2 YDEGEE. V gave up 6 bases and J gave up 5 bases, with 14 bases separating them.

This clone occurred once. The chain has TRBV5-1 and TRBJ1-1, with D possibly being TRBD1 (6 bases). Per germline, CDR1 SGHRS and CDR2 YFSETQ. The CDR3 spans 17 residues. Deletions cut 0 bases from V and 3 bases from J, with 18 bases between. For the CDR3, the DNA is TGCGCCAGCAGCTTGGTGTCGAGAGACAGGAGAGACACTGAAGCTTTCTTT. Its translation is CASSLVSRDRRDTEAFF.

This rearrangement joins TRBV7-6 to TRBJ1-1, with a possible D match to TRBD1 (6 bases). The germline gives CDR1 SGHVS, CDR2 FNYEAQ. The CDR3 totals 15 residues. V gave up 0 bases and J gave up 3 bases, with 11 bases separating them. As DNA, the CDR3 is TGTGCCAGCAGCTTAGCGCGGGGGGCGTACACTGAAGCTTTCTTT. It yields the protein CASSLARGAYTEAFF. The full variable domain, with the rest looked up from reference TRBV7-6 and TRBJ1-1, is GAGVSQSPRYKVTKRGQDVALRCDPISGHVSLYWYRQALGQGPEFLTYFNYEAQQDKSGLPNDRFSAERPEGSISTLTIQRTEQRDSAMYRCASSLARGAYTEAFFGQGTRLTVV.

The rearrangement links TRBV14 to TRBJ2-3; 8 bases line up with TRBD1. Germline V gives CDR1 SGHDN, CDR2 FVKESK. The CDR3 has 16 amino acids. V was clipped by 4 bases and J by 2 bases; unmatched bases: 8. CDR3 DNA: TGTGCCAGCAGCCCCCACAGGCAGGGGGCCACAGATACGCAGTATTTT. Protein product: CASSPHRQGATDTQYF.

The chain has TRBV19 and TRBJ1-5, with D uncertain. V was cut by 6 bases and J by 1 base, with 10 bases left in between. CDR3 length: 14 amino acids. Looked up from germline, CDR1 is LNHDA and CDR2 is SQIVND (reference sequence). The DNA of the CDR3 is TGTGCCAGTAGATTCGCGCAGAGCAATCAGCCCCAGCATTTT. Protein: CASRFAQSNQPQHF.

This rearrangement joins TRBV4-3 to TRBJ1-2, with D uncertain. The CDR3 spans 15 residues. Germline assignment: CDR1 LGHNA and CDR2 YSLEER. V was cut by 0 bases and J by 8 bases, with 16 bases left in between. The CDR3 loop is CASSQDLGFGVGYTF. Here the CDR3 DNA reads TGCGCCAGCAGCCAAGATCTCGGCTTTGGGGTAGGCTACACCTTC.